What follows are 28 T cell receptor beta chains derived from one specimen sequenced in a study of tumor-infiltrating lymphocytes in primary liver carcinoma. The source of the blood RNA was unsorted whole blood, and germline DNA was extracted as well. The template, 450 to 650 ng total RNA, yielded TCR beta cDNA made with a constant-region primer. ARM-PCR, slightly modified, supplied the TCR beta libraries through three nested multiplex PCR rounds. TRBV1-TRBV30 forward primers and a C-beta reverse primer were used in the first two PCR rounds, which each ran for approximately 11 cycles. TCRdb recomputed calls from the multiplex PCR reads with MiXCR, one row per CDR3 protein. The sample carries approximately 310,000 distinct CDR3 sequences, around three fifths recorded once. The sample was peripheral blood. Every receptor here comes from a man between 35 and 55 years old with primary liver carcinoma and hepatitis B virus infection.

The chain combines TRBV6-1 with TRBJ2-3; 8 positions match TRBD2. V shed 8 bases and J 1 base; nucleotides not matched to a gene: 11. The CDR3 length is 16 residues. CDR1 and CDR2 from the germline V gene are MNHNS and SASEGT. CDR3 in amino acids: CASGTQGLVGTDTQYF. Written as DNA, the CDR3 is TGTGCCAGCGGTACCCAGGGACTAGTGGGCACAGATACGCAGTATTTT.

This clonotype occurred many times. This chain links TRBV4-1 with TRBJ2-7, with D possibly being TRBD1 or TRBD2 (6 bases each). Trimming pared 1 base from V and 3 bases from J, leaving 13 bases between. The CDR3 sequence is 15 residues long. The V gene's germline CDR1 is MGHRA and CDR2 YSYEKL. The CDR3 bases are TGCGCCAGCAGCCAAGGTTCCGGGGGCCGCTACGAGCAGTACTTC. Protein product: CASSQGSGGRYEQYF.

As concerns this clonotype: One base away lies a much larger clone, so this may be a sequencing read error. This chain joins TRBV5-4 and TRBJ1-5, with D uncertain. Germline V gives CDR1 SGHNT, CDR2 YYREEE (reference sequence). The CDR3 has 13 residues. Trimming left V 1 base short and J 6 bases short, with 8 bases between. The CDR3 spells CASSLNGSQPQHF. DNA of the CDR3: TGTGCCAGCAGCTTGAACGGCAGTCAGCCCCAGCATTTT.

The chain employs TRBV6-1 and TRBJ2-7; D might be TRBD1 or TRBD2, each matching 5 bases. Germline-derived CDR1 and CDR2 are MNHNS and SASEGT. The CDR3 is 14 amino acids. V dropped 8 bases and J dropped 1 base, with 15 bases sitting between them. The CDR3 protein is CASETGAASYEQYF. DNA of the CDR3: TGTGCCAGCGAGACCGGGGCCGCATCCTACGAGCAGTACTTC.

This clonotype appeared a few times. The V and J genes are TRBV14 and TRBJ2-1, with 8 bases identical to TRBD2. In germline, CDR1 is SGHDN, CDR2 FVKESK. The V and J ends lost 0 bases and 0 bases, in that order; junction bases with no gene match: 4. The CDR3 contains 17 residues. CDR3 amino acids: CASSQDGAGGSYNEQFF. Written as DNA, the CDR3 is TGTGCCAGCAGCCAAGATGGGGCGGGGGGCTCCTACAATGAGCAGTTCTTC. Based on the CDR3 plus reference TRBV14 and TRBJ2-1, the full variable domain is EAGVTQFPSHSVIEKGQTVTLRCDPISGHDNLYWYRRVMGKEIKFLLHFVKESKQDESGMPNNRFLAERTGGTYSTLKVQPAELEDSGVYFCASSQDGAGGSYNEQFFGPGTRLTVL.

A note on this clonotype: A much larger clone lies one base from this, so it may be a read error. The chain couples TRBV11-2 to TRBJ1-1, with D unclear. The CDR3 loop spans 14 amino acids. Germline CDR1 reads SGHAT; CDR2 reads FQNNGV. Trimming took 0 bases from V and 6 from J, leaving 11 bases between them. The CDR3 protein is CASSLDVPGSEAFF. For the CDR3, the DNA is TGTGCCAGCAGCTTAGATGTACCAGGCTCTGAAGCTTTCTTT.

Regarding this clonotype: A junction boundary mismatches the germline segment, possibly from a read error. V is TRBV5-1 and J is TRBJ2-4, with 12 positions matching TRBD1. CDR3 size: 17 residues. The V gene's germline CDR1 is SGHRS and CDR2 YFSETQ. In DNA form, the CDR3 reads TGCGCCAGCAGCTTGAGTATGGGACAGGGGGCCGGGAACACTCAGTACTTC. The encoded protein is CASSLSMGQGAGNTQYF.

A word on this clonotype: The conserved phenylalanine or tryptophan normally closing the CDR3 is absent here, so this likely arose from a read error. The V and J genes are TRBV29-1 and TRBJ2-5, with TRBD2 matching 8 bases. Per germline, CDR1 SQVTM and CDR2 ANQGSEA. CDR3 length: 15 residues. Trimming took 4 bases from V and 5 from J; bases not matched to a gene: 12. In DNA, the CDR3 is TGCAGCGTTGGTGGGACTAGTGGGAGTAGGGAGACCCAGTACCTC. Translated: CSVGGTSGSRETQYL.

The genes are TRBV20-1 and TRBJ2-7, with 7 bases fitting TRBD1. V shed 6 bases, J shed 2 bases, and the junction held 7 bases outside the gene matches. The germline V gene has CDR1 DFQATT and CDR2 SNEGSKA (reference sequence). The CDR3 runs to 13 residues. CDR3 amino acids: CSALTGRAYEQYF. For the CDR3, the DNA is TGCAGTGCCCTGACAGGGCGCGCCTACGAGCAGTACTTC.

This clonotype showed up just once. V usage is TRBV20-1 and J usage is TRBJ2-1; TRBD2 aligns across 7 bases. Per the germline V gene, CDR1 is DFQATT and CDR2 is SNEGSKA (reference sequence). Trimming at V came to 6 bases and at J to 10 bases, leaving 12 bases not matched to a gene. The CDR3 is made up of 13 amino acids. CDR3 in amino acids: CSAIKSRAGEQFF. CDR3 bases: TGCAGTGCCATTAAGTCGAGAGCGGGGGAGCAGTTCTTC.

In this sample, this clonotype turned up a few times. V gene TRBV6-2 or TRBV6-3 combines with J gene TRBJ2-1; 9 nucleotides align to TRBD2. From germline, CDR1 is MNHEY and CDR2 SVGEGT. This CDR3 comprises 15 residues. J gave up 9 bases and V 6 bases, and 12 bases lay outside the gene matches. CDR3 nucleotides: TGTGCCAGCAGCTTCCGACTAGCGGAAGCCGGTGAGCAGTTCTTC. Its protein is CASSFRLAEAGEQFF.

A note on this clonotype: The junction departs from the called germline gene at one end, perhaps through a read error. This chain uses TRBV11-1 with TRBJ2-6; 7 nucleotides line up with TRBD1. Germline CDR1 is SGHAT and CDR2 is FQDESV (reference sequence). This CDR3 spans 16 amino acids. The CDR3 here is CASSLDTGAGGNVLTF. Written as DNA, the CDR3 is TGTGCCAGCAGCTTAGATACAGGGGCTGGGGGCAACGTCCTGACCTTC.

This rearrangement joins TRBV13 to TRBJ2-3; the match to TRBD1 covers 8 bases. Germline-derived CDR1 and CDR2 are PRHDT and FYEKMQ (reference sequence). After removal of 7 bases from V and 2 bases from J, the junction contained 5 bases not matched to a gene. This CDR3 comprises 14 residues. CDR3 bases: TGTGCCAGCACCCTGGACAGGGCCACAGATACGCAGTATTTT. Its translation: CASTLDRATDTQYF.

In nucleotides, the CDR3 is TGTGCCAGCAGTTCCGGGGGTTCCGGGTGGAGCAATCAGCCCCAGCATTTT. This gives the protein CASSSGGSGWSNQPQHF. The rearrangement links TRBV12-3 or TRBV12-4 to TRBJ1-5; D might be TRBD1 (5 bases). The CDR3 runs to 17 residues. Trimming took off 4 bases at V and 1 base at J, with 17 bases between the two ends.

In regard to this clonotype: A much larger clone is a single base away; this may be a read error. The chain carries TRBV29-1 and TRBJ2-5; tentative D call: TRBD2 (6 bases). The germline V gene encodes CDR1 SQVTM and CDR2 ANQGSEA. V dropped 4 bases and J dropped 7 bases, with 10 bases sitting between them. This CDR3 has 11 amino acids. Written as DNA, the CDR3 is TGCAGCGTTGCCCGGGGAGGGACCCAGTACTTC. This sequence encodes CSVARGGTQYF.

This clonotype was observed a handful of times. The chain links TRBV29-1 to TRBJ1-1, with D unclear. Deletions cut 6 bases from V and 4 bases from J, with 15 bases between. The germline V gene encodes CDR1 SQVTM and CDR2 ANQGSEA. The CDR3 runs to 13 residues. CDR3 DNA sequence: TGCAGCGTATGGCGGGGAGACGGCACTGAAGCTTTCTTT. It encodes CSVWRGDGTEAFF.

Comments on this clonotype: A much larger clone differs from this one at a single base, so this may be a read error. The CDR3 region is CASSYAGDYSYTF. CDR3 nucleotides: TGTGCCAGCAGTTACGCAGGCGACTATAGCTACACCTTC. The V and J genes are TRBV6-6 and TRBJ1-2, with D unresolved. The germline V gene encodes CDR1 MNHNY and CDR2 SVGAGI (reference sequence). This CDR3 contains 13 residues.

Comment on this clonotype: The CDR3 does not close with the conserved phenylalanine or tryptophan, likely indicating a read error. The chain couples TRBV4-3 to TRBJ1-6, with no clear D. CDR3 size: 16 residues. The germline gives CDR1 LGHNA, CDR2 YSLEER. Trimming removed 6 bases at V and 0 bases at J, with 12 bases between. This CDR3 is CASRSTRSSYNSPLHI. CDR3 nucleotide sequence: TGCGCCAGCAGGTCCACCAGGAGCTCCTATAATTCACCCCTCCACATT.

Points on this clonotype: One end of the junction is discordant with germline, which a read error may explain. V gene TRBV11-2 combines with J gene TRBJ1-2; D might be TRBD1 (5 bases). Germline CDR1 reads SGHAT; CDR2 reads FQNNGV. CDR3 size: 14 residues. The CDR3 protein is CASSMGPSRYDYTF. The CDR3 DNA reads as TGTGCCAGCAGTATGGGGCCCTCACGATATGACTACACCTTC. Using reference TRBV11-2 and TRBJ1-2 for the parts outside the CDR3, the full variable domain is EAGVAQSPRYKIIEKRQSVAFWCNPISGHATLYWYQQILGQGPKLLIQFQNNGVVDDSQLPKDRFSAERLKGVDSTLKIQPAKLEDSAVYLCASSMGPSRYDYTFGSGTRLTVV.

On this clonotype itself: A read error may explain this, as a much larger clone is one base away. This chain links TRBV6-6 with TRBJ2-5; D is unclear. There are 12 residues in the CDR3. With 6 bases removed from V and 4 bases from J, the gap between germline ends came to 9 bases. Germline V lookup: CDR1 MNHNY, CDR2 SVGAGI (reference sequence). The CDR3 DNA sequence: TGTGCCAGCAGGAGTAGCAGAGAGACCCAGTACTTC. Its translation is CASRSSRETQYF.

This clonotype occurred many times. The chain is built from TRBV11-3 and TRBJ2-1; no clear D. The germline CDR1 and CDR2 sequences are SGHNT and YENEEA. V gave up 4 bases and J gave up 4 bases, with 8 bases separating them. The CDR3 extends over 13 amino acids. The CDR3 DNA sequence: TGTGCCAGCAGCTCCGCCATTTACAATGAGCAGTTCTTC. This translates into CASSSAIYNEQFF.

As to this clonotype: The CDR3 does not close with the conserved phenylalanine or tryptophan, likely indicating a read error. This chain uses TRBV5-6 with TRBJ2-1; 11 bases map to TRBD2. The CDR3 is made up of 18 amino acids. J was trimmed by 1 base and V by 3 bases; bases with no gene match: 9. The germline gives CDR1 SGHDT, CDR2 YYEEEE. CDR3 sequence (DNA): TGTGCCAGCAGCTCGGGACTAGCGGTATTTCGATCCTACAATGAGCAGTTCATC. Its translation is CASSSGLAVFRSYNEQFI.

Notes on this clonotype: With a much larger clone just one base away, this may be a read error. The chain carries TRBV6-5 and TRBJ2-1; D not certain. This CDR3 comprises 14 residues. Germline V gene data show CDR1 as MNHEY and CDR2 as SVGAGI. The V gene lost 7 bases and the J gene lost 8 bases, with 18 bases spanning the gap. As DNA, the CDR3 is TGTGCCAGCACCCCAGCAGGAGCTACCGATGAGCAGTTCTTC. Its translation is CASTPAGATDEQFF.

For this clonotype: This clone may be a read error of a much larger clone one base away. The chain recombines TRBV6-1 with TRBJ1-5; TRBD1 agrees at 8 bases. The germline gives CDR1 MNHNS, CDR2 SASEGT. The CDR3 contains 14 residues. V lost 9 bases to trimming and J lost 0 bases; unmatched junction nucleotides: 4. Here the CDR3 reads CARDRGYSNQPQHF. The CDR3 DNA reads TGTGCCAGAGACAGGGGTTATAGCAATCAGCCCCAGCATTTT.

V and J are TRBV11-2 and TRBJ2-1, with D possibly matching TRBD2 (5 bases). Per germline, CDR1 SGHAT and CDR2 FQNNGV. V was pared by 2 bases and J by 4 bases, with 12 bases between. This CDR3 comprises 15 residues. CDR3 coding DNA: TGTGCCAGCAGCTTAATTTCCACGGGATACAATGAGCAGTTCTTC. Protein sequence: CASSLISTGYNEQFF.

This chain connects TRBV28 to TRBJ2-5; TRBD1 matches 10 bases. Germline-derived CDR1 and CDR2 are MDHEN and SYDVKM. With 4 bases clipped from V and 2 bases from J, the junction kept 7 bases outside the gene matches. The CDR3 sequence is 16 residues long. DNA of the CDR3: TGTGCCAGCAGTTCTCACGGGACAGGGGCACAAGAGACCCAGTACTTC. Amino acid sequence: CASSSHGTGAQETQYF.

With respect to this clonotype: This could be a read error, since a much larger clone is one nucleotide away. The V call is TRBV6-2 or TRBV6-3, the J call TRBJ1-1; D gene unclear. The CDR3 is made up of 14 amino acids. The germline gives CDR1 MNHEY, CDR2 SVGEGT. CDR3 bases: TGTGCCAGCAACATTGACGGGGTGAACACTGAAACTTTCTTT. Encoded protein: CASNIDGVNTETFF.

Note on this clonotype: This could be a read error, since a much larger clone is one nucleotide away. The chain combines TRBV5-6 with TRBJ2-3, with no clear D. The length of the CDR3 is 16 residues. Trimming took 0 bases from V and 6 from J, leaving 17 bases between them. The germline gives CDR1 SGHDT, CDR2 YYEEEE. The CDR3 sequence is CASSLEEWLITDTQYF. CDR3 nucleotide sequence: TGTGCCAGCAGCTTGGAGGAGTGGTTAATAACGGATACGCAGTATTTT. Complete variable domain (other parts from reference TRBV5-6 and TRBJ2-3): DAGVTQSPTHLIKTRGQQVTLRCSPKSGHDTVSWYQQALGQGPQFIFQYYEEEERQRGNFPDRFSGHQFPNYSSELNVNALLLGDSALYLCASSLEEWLITDTQYFGPGTRLTVL.